The next 8 T cell receptor beta chains were all read from a single sample in a study of blood T cell repertoires in COVID-19. Using immunoSEQ multiplex PCR, the repertoire was profiled, and TCRdb retains in-frame clones only, with some absent. The table has roughly 160,000 clones, around four fifths seen once. Sequences were obtained from peripheral blood. The receptors were sampled from an elderly woman with COVID-19, enrolled during active disease.

A single count supports this clone. The chain combines TRBV7-6 with TRBJ2-2; 11 bases align to TRBD2. The CDR3 runs to 15 residues. CDR1 and CDR2 (germline): SGHVS, FNYEAQ. Trimming at V came to 5 bases and at J to 3 bases, leaving 2 bases not matched to a gene. The CDR3 DNA follows: TGTGCCAGCAGCCTTAGCGGGGGGGACACCGGGGAGCTGTTTTTT. This gives the protein CASSLSGGDTGELFF.

This clone was seen only a few times. The chain has TRBV5-6 and TRBJ2-7; TRBD2 is a possible D gene (7 bases). The CDR3 has 15 residues. Per germline, CDR1 SGHDT and CDR2 YYEEEE. Trimming took off 4 bases at V and 3 bases at J, with 17 bases between the two ends. CDR3 nucleotide sequence: TGTGCCAGCAGCCTAAAGGGGGGGACCATCTACGAGCAGTACTTC. Amino acid sequence: CASSLKGGTIYEQYF.

The gene calls are TRBV6-2 or TRBV6-3 and TRBJ1-5, with 11 bases that match TRBD1. J lost 5 bases, V lost 6 bases, and 9 bases had no gene match. CDR1 is MNHEY and CDR2 is SVGEGT in the germline V gene. CDR3 length equals 16 residues. CDR3 protein: CASSPYGQGADQPQHF. The CDR3 region has the DNA TGTGCCAGCAGCCCGTACGGACAGGGGGCGGATCAGCCCCAGCATTTT.

This clone came up a few times. The chain couples TRBV6-5 to TRBJ1-2, with no clear D. The V end lost 8 bases, the J end lost 2 bases, and 12 bases lay between the germline ends. The CDR3 covers 13 residues. From germline, CDR1 is MNHEY and CDR2 SVGAGI. The CDR3 DNA follows: TGTGCCAGCTTCGACAATTCCAACTATGGCTACACCTTC. Protein sequence: CASFDNSNYGYTF.

This clone was observed once. The chain links TRBV5-1 to TRBJ1-1, with 10 nucleotides matching TRBD1. CDR3 length: 14 residues. CDR1 and CDR2 (germline): SGHRS, YFSETQ. Trimming took 3 bases from V and 5 from J; bases not matched to a gene: 4. The CDR3 sequence is CASSSGQGLTEAFF. As DNA, the CDR3 is TGCGCCAGCAGCTCGGGACAGGGGCTAACTGAAGCTTTCTTT.

J is TRBJ2-2 and V is TRBV5-4, with a possible D match to TRBD2 (6 bases). V dropped 2 bases and J dropped 5 bases, with 13 bases sitting between them. The CDR3 sequence is 15 residues long. The V gene's germline CDR1 is SGHNT and CDR2 YYREEE (reference sequence). The CDR3 sequence is CASSFGPRGTGELFF. DNA for the CDR3: TGTGCCAGCAGCTTTGGACCCCGGGGGACCGGGGAGCTGTTTTTT.

The chain recombines TRBV5-4 with TRBJ2-5; D may be TRBD1 (6 bases). This CDR3 region has 14 residues. Germline CDR1 SGHNT, CDR2 YYREEE (reference sequence). The V gene lost 4 bases and the J gene lost 3 bases, with 13 bases spanning the gap. The DNA for the CDR3 is TGTGCCAGCAGCCATAAAAACAGGGAAGAGACCCAGTACTTC. It yields the protein CASSHKNREETQYF.

The chain uses TRBV20-1 and TRBJ2-5; D not resolved. Trimming removed 6 bases at V and 3 bases at J, with 5 bases between. CDR1 DFQATT and CDR2 SNEGSKA come from the germline V gene (reference sequence). The CDR3 loop spans 10 amino acids. The CDR3 nucleotides read TGCAGTGCAGAGAAAGAGACCCAGTACTTC. Translation gives CSAEKETQYF.